This TCR beta chain was documented in a study of CD8 T cells in ankylosing spondylitis. General study results and limits: A motif in TCR beta, a set of roughly eight highly homologous variants, appeared characteristic of ankylosing spondylitis blood.

TCRdb re-analysed the 5' RACE reads in MiXCR, keeping a single row per CDR3 protein. The sample includes under 850,000 distinct CDR3 sequences, 15% to 20% of them seen just once. A note on this clonotype: Its target is not known.

The CDR3 has 14 amino acids. V shed 3 bases and J shed 4 bases, with 11 bases lying between them. Germline V lookup: CDR1 KGHSH, CDR2 LQKENI. The sequence came from a male donor with ankylosing spondylitis. Material for sequencing was blood, either unsorted or a sorted T cell fraction (not recorded which). The chain employs TRBV18 and TRBJ2-3; the D gene is possibly TRBD2 (5 bases). The CDR3 nucleotides are TGTGCCAGCTCACCGGTTAGCGACGCAGATACGCAGTATTTT. Amino acids: CASSPVSDADTQYF.